One and the same sample provided the 9 T cell receptor beta chains below, sequenced in a study of cytomegalovirus exposure and HLA in healthy donors. Assay used: immunoSEQ multiplex PCR; TCRdb lists only in-frame clones, some missing. The sample includes about 98,000 clones, about 83% seen only once; the top ten take about 4%. The sequencing input was PBMCs. The receptors shown here come from a woman in her twenties or thirties in good health and CMV-seronegative.

In its sample, this clone was seen a few times. The chain is built from TRBV29-1 and TRBJ2-3; TRBD2 agrees at 7 bases. CDR1 is SQVTM and CDR2 is ANQGSEA in the germline V gene. V gave up 4 bases and J gave up 4 bases; unmatched junction bases: 5. The CDR3 runs to 13 residues. This CDR3 reads CSVGGGEADTQYF. The CDR3 region has the DNA TGCAGCGTTGGGGGGGGAGAGGCAGATACGCAGTATTTT.

This clone was seen only a few times. The identical CDR3 is also encoded by other nucleotide sequences in the sample. J is TRBJ1-2 and V is TRBV6-5; no clear D. CDR1 and CDR2 (germline): MNHEY, SVGAGI. V was shortened by 4 bases and J by 4 bases, with 4 bases between the two germline ends. This CDR3 region has 11 residues. The CDR3 bases are TGTGCCAGCAGTTCCCTCTATGGCTACACCTTC. Its translation is CASSSLYGYTF.

This clone was found a few times. The chain is built from TRBV18 and TRBJ1-2, with D uncertain. The V gene's germline CDR1 is KGHSH and CDR2 LQKENI. This CDR3 is 13 amino acids long. Trimming took off 4 bases at V and 5 bases at J, with 11 bases between the two ends. CDR3: CASSQRLLYGYTF. CDR3 coding DNA: TGTGCCAGCTCACAACGACTACTGTATGGCTACACCTTC.

The J gene is TRBJ2-3, the V gene TRBV5-1; 8 positions agree with TRBD2. The length of the CDR3 is 17 residues. J gave up 3 bases and V 0 bases, and 9 bases lay outside the gene matches. Germline values: CDR1 SGHRS, CDR2 YFSETQ. In nucleotides, the CDR3 is TGCGCCAGCAGCTTGGTCACGCGGGGGGCCGGGACAGATACGCAGTATTTT. Translation gives CASSLVTRGAGTDTQYF.

The chain couples TRBV4-2 to TRBJ1-2; unclear D gene. Between the trimmed V and J ends, which lost 4 bases and 3 bases, there was a span of 9 bases. This CDR3 spans 13 amino acids. Germline V gene lookup returns CDR1 LGHNA and CDR2 YNFKEQ. The DNA for the CDR3 is TGTGCCAGCAGCCCGGCGGTGGACTATGGCTACACCTTC. It yields the protein CASSPAVDYGYTF.

This clone was picked up a small number of times. The rearrangement joins TRBV18 to TRBJ2-7; no definite D call. Per germline, CDR1 KGHSH and CDR2 LQKENI. The CDR3 is 14 residues long. V lost 2 bases to trimming and J lost 4 bases, with 12 bases between them. The CDR3 region has the DNA TGTGCCAGCTCACCATTGGAGACTGCGTACGAGCAGTACTTC. Translation: CASSPLETAYEQYF.

The chain employs TRBV28 and TRBJ2-7, with 14 bases lining up with TRBD2. The CDR3 has 15 residues. Germline V gene data show CDR1 as MDHEN and CDR2 as SYDVKM. The V segment lost 5 bases and the J segment 5 bases; nucleotides outside the gene matches: 5. CDR3 loop: CASSGLAGGGNEQYF. The CDR3 coding sequence is TGTGCCAGCAGTGGACTAGCGGGAGGTGGAAACGAGCAGTACTTC.

This clone was recorded once. The chain uses TRBV6-1 and TRBJ2-2; D perhaps matches TRBD1 (5 bases). The CDR3 covers 18 residues. Germline V lookup: CDR1 MNHNS, CDR2 SASEGT. The V end was cut by 0 bases, the J end by 3 bases, with 17 bases between. CDR3 sequence: CASSEAKLVDSYTGELFF. The CDR3 DNA sequence: TGTGCCAGCAGTGAAGCGAAATTAGTAGACAGCTACACCGGGGAGCTGTTTTTT.

In DNA, the CDR3 is TGTGCCAGCAGCTTGATAAAAGCGGGAAAAGAGACCCAGTACTTC. This sequence encodes CASSLIKAGKETQYF. This chain joins TRBV7-9 and TRBJ2-5, with 7 bases matching TRBD2. This CDR3 spans 15 amino acids. Germline CDR1 reads SEHNR; CDR2 reads FQNEAQ (reference sequence). V trimming: 3 bases; J trimming: 3 bases; junction bases outside the gene matches: 7.